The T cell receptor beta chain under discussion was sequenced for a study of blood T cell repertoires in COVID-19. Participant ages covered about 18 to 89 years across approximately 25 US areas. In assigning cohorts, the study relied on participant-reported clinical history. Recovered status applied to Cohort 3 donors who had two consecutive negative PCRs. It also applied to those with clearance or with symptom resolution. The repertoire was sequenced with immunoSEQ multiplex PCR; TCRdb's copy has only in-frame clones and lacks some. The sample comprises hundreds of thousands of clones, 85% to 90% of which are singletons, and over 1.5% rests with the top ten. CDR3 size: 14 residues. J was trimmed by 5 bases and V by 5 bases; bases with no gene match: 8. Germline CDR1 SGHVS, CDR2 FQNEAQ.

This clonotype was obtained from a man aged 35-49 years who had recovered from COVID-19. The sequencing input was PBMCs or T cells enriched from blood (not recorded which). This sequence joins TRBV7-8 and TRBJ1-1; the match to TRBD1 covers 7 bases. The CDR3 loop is CASSPTTGRTEAFF. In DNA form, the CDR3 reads TGTGCCAGCAGCCCAACGACAGGGCGGACTGAAGCTTTCTTT.